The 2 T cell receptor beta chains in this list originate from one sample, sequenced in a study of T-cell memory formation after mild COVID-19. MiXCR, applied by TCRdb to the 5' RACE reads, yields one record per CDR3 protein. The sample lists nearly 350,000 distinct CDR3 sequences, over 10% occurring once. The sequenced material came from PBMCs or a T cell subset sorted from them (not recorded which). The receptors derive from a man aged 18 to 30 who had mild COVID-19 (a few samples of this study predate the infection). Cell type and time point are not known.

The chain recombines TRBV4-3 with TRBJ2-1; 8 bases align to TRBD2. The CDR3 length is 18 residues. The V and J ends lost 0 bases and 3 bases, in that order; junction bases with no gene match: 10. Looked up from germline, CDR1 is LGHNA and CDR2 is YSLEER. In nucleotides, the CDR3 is TGCGCCAGCAGCCAAGAGGCCAGTAGCGGGGTTTACTACAATGAGCAGTTCTTC. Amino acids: CASSQEASSGVYYNEQFF.

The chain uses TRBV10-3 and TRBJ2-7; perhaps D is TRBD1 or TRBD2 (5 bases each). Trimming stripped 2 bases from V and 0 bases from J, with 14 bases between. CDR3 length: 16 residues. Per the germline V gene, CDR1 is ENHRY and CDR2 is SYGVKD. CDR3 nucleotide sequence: TGTGCCATCAGTGAGACCTCGGGACGGAGCTCCTACGAGCAGTACTTC. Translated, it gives CAISETSGRSSYEQYF.